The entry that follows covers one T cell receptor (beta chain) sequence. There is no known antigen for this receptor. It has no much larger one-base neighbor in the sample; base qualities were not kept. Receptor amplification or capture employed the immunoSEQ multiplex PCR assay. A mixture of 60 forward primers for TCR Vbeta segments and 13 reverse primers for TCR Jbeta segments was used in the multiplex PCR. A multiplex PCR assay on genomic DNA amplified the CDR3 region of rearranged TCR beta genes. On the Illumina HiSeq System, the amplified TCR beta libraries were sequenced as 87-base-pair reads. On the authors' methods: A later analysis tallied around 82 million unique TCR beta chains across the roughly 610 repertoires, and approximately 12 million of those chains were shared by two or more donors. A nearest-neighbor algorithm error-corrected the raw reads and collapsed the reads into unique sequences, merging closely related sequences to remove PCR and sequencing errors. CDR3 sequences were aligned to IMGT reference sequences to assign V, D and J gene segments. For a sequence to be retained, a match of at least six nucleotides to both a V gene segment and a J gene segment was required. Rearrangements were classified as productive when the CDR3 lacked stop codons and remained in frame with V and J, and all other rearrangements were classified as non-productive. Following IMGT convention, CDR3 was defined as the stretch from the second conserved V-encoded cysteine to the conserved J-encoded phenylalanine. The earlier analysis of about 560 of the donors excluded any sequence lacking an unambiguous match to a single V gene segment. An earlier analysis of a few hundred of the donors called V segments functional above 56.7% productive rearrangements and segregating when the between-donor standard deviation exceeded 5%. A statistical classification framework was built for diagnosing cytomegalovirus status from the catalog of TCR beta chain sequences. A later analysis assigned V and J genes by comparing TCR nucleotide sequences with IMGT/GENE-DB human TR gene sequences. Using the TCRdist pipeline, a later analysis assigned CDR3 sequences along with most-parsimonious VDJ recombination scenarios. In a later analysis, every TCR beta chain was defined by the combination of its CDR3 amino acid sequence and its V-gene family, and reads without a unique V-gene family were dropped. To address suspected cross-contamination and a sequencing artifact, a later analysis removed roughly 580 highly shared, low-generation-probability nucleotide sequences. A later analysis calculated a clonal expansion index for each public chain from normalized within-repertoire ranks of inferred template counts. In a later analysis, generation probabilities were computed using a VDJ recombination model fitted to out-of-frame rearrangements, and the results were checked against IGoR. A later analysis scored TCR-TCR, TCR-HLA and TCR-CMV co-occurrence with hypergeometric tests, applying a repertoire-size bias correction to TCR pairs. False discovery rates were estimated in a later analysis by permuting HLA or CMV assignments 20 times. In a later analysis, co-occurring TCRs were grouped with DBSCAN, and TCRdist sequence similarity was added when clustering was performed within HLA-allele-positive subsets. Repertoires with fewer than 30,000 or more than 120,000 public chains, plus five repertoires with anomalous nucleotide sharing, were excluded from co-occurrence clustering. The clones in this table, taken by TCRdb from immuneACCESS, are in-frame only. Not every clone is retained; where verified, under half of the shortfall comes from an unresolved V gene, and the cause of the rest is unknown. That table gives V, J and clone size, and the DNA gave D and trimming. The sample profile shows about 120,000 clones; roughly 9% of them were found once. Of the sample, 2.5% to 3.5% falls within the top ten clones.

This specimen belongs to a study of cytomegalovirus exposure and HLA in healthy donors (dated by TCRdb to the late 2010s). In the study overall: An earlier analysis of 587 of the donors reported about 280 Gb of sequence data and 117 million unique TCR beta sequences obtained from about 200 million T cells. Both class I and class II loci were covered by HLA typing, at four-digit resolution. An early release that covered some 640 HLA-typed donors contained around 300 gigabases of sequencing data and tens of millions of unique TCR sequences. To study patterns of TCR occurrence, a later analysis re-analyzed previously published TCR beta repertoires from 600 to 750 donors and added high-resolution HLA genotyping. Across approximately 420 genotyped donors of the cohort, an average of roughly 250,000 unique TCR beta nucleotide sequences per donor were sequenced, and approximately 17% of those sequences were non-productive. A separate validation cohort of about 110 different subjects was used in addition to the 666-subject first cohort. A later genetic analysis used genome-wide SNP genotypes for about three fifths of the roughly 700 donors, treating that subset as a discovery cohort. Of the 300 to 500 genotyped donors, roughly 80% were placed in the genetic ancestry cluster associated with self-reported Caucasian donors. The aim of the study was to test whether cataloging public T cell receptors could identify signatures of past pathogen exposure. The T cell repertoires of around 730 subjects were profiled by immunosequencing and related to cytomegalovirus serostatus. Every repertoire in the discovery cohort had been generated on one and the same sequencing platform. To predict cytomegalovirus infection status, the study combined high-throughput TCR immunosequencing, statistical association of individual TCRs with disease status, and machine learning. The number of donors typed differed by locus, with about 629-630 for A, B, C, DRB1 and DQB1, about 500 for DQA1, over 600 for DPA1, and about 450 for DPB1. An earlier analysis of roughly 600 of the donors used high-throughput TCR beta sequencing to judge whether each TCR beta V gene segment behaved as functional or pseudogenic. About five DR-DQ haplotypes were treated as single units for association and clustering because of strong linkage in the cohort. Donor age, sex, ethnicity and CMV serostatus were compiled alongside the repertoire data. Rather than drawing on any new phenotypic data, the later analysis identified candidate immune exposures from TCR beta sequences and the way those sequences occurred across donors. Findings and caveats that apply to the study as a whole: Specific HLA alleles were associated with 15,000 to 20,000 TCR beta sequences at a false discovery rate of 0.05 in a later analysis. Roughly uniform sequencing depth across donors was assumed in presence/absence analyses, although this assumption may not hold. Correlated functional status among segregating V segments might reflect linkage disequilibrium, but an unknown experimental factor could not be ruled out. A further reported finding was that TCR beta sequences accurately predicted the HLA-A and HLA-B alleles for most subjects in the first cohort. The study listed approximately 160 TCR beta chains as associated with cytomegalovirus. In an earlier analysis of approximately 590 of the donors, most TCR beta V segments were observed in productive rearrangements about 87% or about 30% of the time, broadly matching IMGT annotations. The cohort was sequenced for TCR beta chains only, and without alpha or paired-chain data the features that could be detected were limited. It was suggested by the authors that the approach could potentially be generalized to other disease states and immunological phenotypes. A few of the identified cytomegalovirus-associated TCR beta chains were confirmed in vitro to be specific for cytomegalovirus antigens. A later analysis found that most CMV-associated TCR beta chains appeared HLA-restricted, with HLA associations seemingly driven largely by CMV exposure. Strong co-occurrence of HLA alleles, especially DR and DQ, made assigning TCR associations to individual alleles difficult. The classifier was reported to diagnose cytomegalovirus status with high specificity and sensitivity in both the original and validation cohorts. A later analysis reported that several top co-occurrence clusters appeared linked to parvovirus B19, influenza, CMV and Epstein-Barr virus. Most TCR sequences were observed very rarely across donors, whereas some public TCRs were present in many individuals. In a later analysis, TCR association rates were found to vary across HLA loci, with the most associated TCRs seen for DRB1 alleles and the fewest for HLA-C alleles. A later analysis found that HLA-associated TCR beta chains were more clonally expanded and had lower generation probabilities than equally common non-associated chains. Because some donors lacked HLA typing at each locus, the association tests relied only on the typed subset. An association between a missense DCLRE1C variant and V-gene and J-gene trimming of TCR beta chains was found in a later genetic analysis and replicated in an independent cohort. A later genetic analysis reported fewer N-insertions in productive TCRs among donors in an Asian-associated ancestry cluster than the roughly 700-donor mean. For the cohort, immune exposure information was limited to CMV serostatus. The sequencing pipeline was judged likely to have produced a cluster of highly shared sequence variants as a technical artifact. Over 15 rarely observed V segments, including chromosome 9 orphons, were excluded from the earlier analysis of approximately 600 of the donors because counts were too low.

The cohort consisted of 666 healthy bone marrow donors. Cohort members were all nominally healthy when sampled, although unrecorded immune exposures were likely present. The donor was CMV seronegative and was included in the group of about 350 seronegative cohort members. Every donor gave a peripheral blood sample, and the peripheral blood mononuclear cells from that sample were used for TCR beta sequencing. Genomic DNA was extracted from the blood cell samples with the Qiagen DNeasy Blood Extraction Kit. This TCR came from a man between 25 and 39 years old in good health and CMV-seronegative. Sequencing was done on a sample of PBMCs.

The CDR3 has the sequence CASSLGRTGIYFDQPQHF. At the DNA level, the sequence is TGTGCCAGCAGCTTAGGACGGACAGGGATTTACTTCGATCAGCCCCAGCATTTT. Rearrangement joined TRBV7-9 to TRBJ1-5, and TRBD1 matches 8 of the central bases. The germline V gene (reference sequence) yields SEHNR for CDR1 and FQNEAQ for CDR2. Trimming removed 1 base from V and 5 bases from J; the gene matches leave 13 bases unexplained. Its CDR3 holds 18 amino acids, cysteine through phenylalanine. The only DNA kept is the CDR3, 54 bases in frame from the first base.